Listed below are T cell receptor beta chains from one sample, sequenced in a study of blood T cells in healthy people across ages. TCRdb used MiXCR to reprocess the 5' RACE reads, holding one entry per CDR3 protein. Here the sample spans about 1.5 million distinct CDR3 sequences, approximately 42% being singletons. Sequencing was carried out using blood. The receptor set was obtained from a woman under 30 in good health. The CDR3 runs from the conserved cysteine through the conserved F or W. The D gene is left open where the match is weak. Clone size is not always given. Where it is, it says once, few, many or a class for expanded clones.

TRBJ2-1	TRBV20-1	NA	NA	TGCAGTGCTCCTGACGCACCGGGAGCCAGCAATGAGCAGTTCTTC	CSAPDAPGASNEQFF
TRBJ2-3	TRBV10-3	few	NA	TGTGCCATCAGTGAGCCCGGGACTGGTAGCACAGATACGCAGTATTTT	CAISEPGTGSTDTQYF
TRBJ2-5	TRBV15	NA	TRBD1	TGTGCCACCAGCTTGGGACAGGGGCAAGAGACCCAGTACTTC	CATSLGQGQETQYF
TRBJ2-5	TRBV25-1	NA	TRBD2	TGTGCCAGCAGTGCTCTTCGGGGGGGCGCAGAGACCCAGTACTTC	CASSALRGGAETQYF
TRBJ2-1	TRBV29-1	NA	NA	TGCAGCGTTGACGGAGTGGTAGGCAAGGGCTCCTACAATGAGCAGTTCTTC	CSVDGVVGKGSYNEQFF
TRBJ2-1	TRBV10-3	NA	NA	TGTGCCAGCAGCCCCATAGCTCTGGGTAACAATGAGCAGTTCTTC	CASSPIALGNNEQFF
TRBJ1-1	TRBV20-1	few	NA	TGCAGTGCTCGAAGACCTCTGGGGAACACTGAAGCTTTCTTT	CSARRPLGNTEAFF
TRBJ1-1	TRBV2	NA	NA	TGTGCCAGCAGTGAAGATGACTACGAGGTGATGAACACTGAAGCTTTCTTT	CASSEDDYEVMNTEAFF
TRBJ2-6	TRBV7-8	few	TRBD1	TGTGCCAGCAGCTTATCCGACAGGGGCTCTGGGGCCAACGTCCTGACTTTC	CASSLSDRGSGANVLTF
TRBJ1-2	TRBV20-1	NA	NA	TGCAGTGCTAGAGACGAGGTTGGGGCGGGCTATGGCTACACCTTC	CSARDEVGAGYGYTF
TRBJ1-3	TRBV12-3/TRBV12-4	few	NA	TGTGCCAGCAGTTTAGCGCAGACTGGAAACACCATATATTTT	CASSLAQTGNTIYF
TRBJ2-1	TRBV20-1	NA	TRBD2	TGCAGTGCTAGAGCCTTAGAGGCGGGAGGAGTGAAGAATGAGCAGTTCTTC	CSARALEAGGVKNEQFF
TRBJ2-7	TRBV10-3	NA	TRBD2	TGTGCCATCAGTGGGACTAGCGACTACGAGCAGTACTTC	CAISGTSDYEQYF
TRBJ1-1	TRBV29-1	NA	NA	TGCAGCGTTGAAGATCGGCGGGTCTTGAACACTGAAGCTTTCTTT	CSVEDRRVLNTEAFF
TRBJ2-1	TRBV28	NA	TRBD2	TGTGCCAGCAGTTTATTTGGGGGGGGATACAATGAGCAGTTCTTC	CASSLFGGGYNEQFF
TRBJ2-7	TRBV20-1	few	NA	TGCAGTGCTAGGACCGCAGTGATCTCCTACGAGCAGTACTTC	CSARTAVISYEQYF
TRBJ2-1	TRBV21-1	NA	NA	TGTGCCAGCAGCATACTAGCGGGAGCTCTGTTCTTC	CASSILAGALFF
TRBJ2-7	TRBV5-1	NA	TRBD1	TGCGCCAGCAGCATGACAGGGGGCACCTACGAGCAGTACTTC	CASSMTGGTYEQYF
TRBJ2-1	TRBV6-5	NA	NA	TGTGCCAGCAAGAGAGGACAGATGAATGAGCAGTTCTTC	CASKRGQMNEQFF
TRBJ1-1	TRBV4-1	NA	NA	TGCGCCAGCAGCCAAGTCCAACGCACTGAAGCTTTCTTT	CASSQVQRTEAFF
TRBJ2-1	TRBV2	NA	TRBD1	TGTGCCAGCAGTGATGGGGACAGGGTCTACAATGAGCAGTTCTTC	CASSDGDRVYNEQFF
TRBJ2-1	TRBV27	few	TRBD1	TGTGCCAGCCGAGACAGGGACAGCTACAATGAGCAGTTCTTC	CASRDRDSYNEQFF
TRBJ1-2	TRBV4-3	NA	NA	TGCGCCAGCAGCCAAGATGAGGGCTCGGGTGGCTACACCTTC	CASSQDEGSGGYTF
TRBJ2-2	TRBV10-3	NA	NA	TGTGCCATCAGTGAGTTAAGTCCCGGGGAGCTGTTTTTT	CAISELSPGELFF
TRBJ1-2	TRBV20-1	NA	NA	TGCAGTGCTACTGACACAAATGGCTACACCTTC	CSATDTNGYTF
TRBJ1-1	TRBV27	NA	TRBD1	TGTGCCAGCAGTCCCGGGGACAGGGGATCCACTGAAGCTTTCTTT	CASSPGDRGSTEAFF
TRBJ2-1	TRBV5-1	NA	TRBD1	TGCGCCAGCAGCGCATCCACAGGGGGTGAGCAGTTCTTC	CASSASTGGEQFF
TRBJ2-4	TRBV4-2	few	NA	TGTGCCAGCAGCCCTTCGGAAGGGCTAGCCAAAAACATTCAGTACTTC	CASSPSEGLAKNIQYF
TRBJ2-2	TRBV29-1	NA	NA	TGCAGCGTTCGAGATCCATCAACCGGGGAGCTGTTTTTT	CSVRDPSTGELFF
TRBJ2-3	TRBV7-2	few	TRBD2	TGTGCCAGCAGCTTAGCGGCTAGCGGGGTTCGCACAGATACGCAGTATTTT	CASSLAASGVRTDTQYF
TRBJ2-1	TRBV12-3/TRBV12-4	many	NA	TGTGCCAGCAGTTTTCGGAGGAGCTCCTACAATGAGCAGTTCTTC	CASSFRRSSYNEQFF
TRBJ2-1	TRBV6-6	NA	TRBD2	TGTGCCAGCAGTTACTCGCGAAGTACTAGCGGGACTAAGGAGCAGTTCTTC	CASSYSRSTSGTKEQFF
TRBJ2-3	TRBV20-1	few	TRBD2	TGCAGTGCTAGAGACTGGCGGGAGGGTAGCACAGATACGCAGTATTTT	CSARDWREGSTDTQYF
TRBJ1-1	TRBV10-3	NA	NA	TGTGCCATCAGTGCCGGGGTCGACACTGAAGCTTTCTTT	CAISAGVDTEAFF
TRBJ2-1	TRBV7-3	few	NA	TGTGCCAGCAGCCCACACGGGGGAGCCTTCTACAATGAGCAGTTCTTC	CASSPHGGAFYNEQFF
TRBJ1-2	TRBV20-1	NA	NA	TGCAGTGCTAGGGGTGGACAAGTCTATGGCTACACCTTC	CSARGGQVYGYTF
TRBJ2-1	TRBV27	few	TRBD2	TGTGCCAGCAGTGCCCGGGACTACCCCTACAATGAGCAGTTCTTC	CASSARDYPYNEQFF